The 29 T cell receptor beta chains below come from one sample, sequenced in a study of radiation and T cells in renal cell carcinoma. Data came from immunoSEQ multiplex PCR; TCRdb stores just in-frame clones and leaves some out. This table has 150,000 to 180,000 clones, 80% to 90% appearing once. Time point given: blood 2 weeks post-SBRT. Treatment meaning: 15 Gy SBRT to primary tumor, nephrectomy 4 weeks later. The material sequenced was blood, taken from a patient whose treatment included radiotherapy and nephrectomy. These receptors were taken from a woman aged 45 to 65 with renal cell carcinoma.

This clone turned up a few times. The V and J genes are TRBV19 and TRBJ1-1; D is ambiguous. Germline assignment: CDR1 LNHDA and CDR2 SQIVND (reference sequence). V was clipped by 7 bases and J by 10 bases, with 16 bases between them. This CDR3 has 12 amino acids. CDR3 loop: CASTPLRGPAFF. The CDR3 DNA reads TGTGCCAGTACCCCTCTGCGAGGGCCAGCTTTCTTT.

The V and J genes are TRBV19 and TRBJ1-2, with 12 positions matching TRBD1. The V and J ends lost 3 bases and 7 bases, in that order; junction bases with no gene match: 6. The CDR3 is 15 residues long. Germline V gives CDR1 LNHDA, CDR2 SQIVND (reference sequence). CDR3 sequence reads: CASSMAGTGGLGYTF. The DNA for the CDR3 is TGTGCCAGTAGTATGGCAGGGACAGGGGGCCTTGGCTACACCTTC.

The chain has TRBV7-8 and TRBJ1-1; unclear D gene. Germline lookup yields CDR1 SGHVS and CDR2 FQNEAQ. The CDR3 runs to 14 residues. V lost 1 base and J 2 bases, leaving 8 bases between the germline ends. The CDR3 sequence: CASSLVAGNTEAFF. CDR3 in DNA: TGTGCCAGCAGCTTAGTAGCGGGAAACACTGAAGCTTTCTTT.

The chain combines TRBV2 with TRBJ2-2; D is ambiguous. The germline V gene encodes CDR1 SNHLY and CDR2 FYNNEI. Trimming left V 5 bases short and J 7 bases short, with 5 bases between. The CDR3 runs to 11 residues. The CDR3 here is CASSQSGELFF. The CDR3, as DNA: TGTGCCAGCAGTCAGAGCGGGGAGCTGTTTTTT. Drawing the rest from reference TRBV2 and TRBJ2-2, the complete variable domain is EPEVTQTPSHQVTQMGQEVILRCVPISNHLYFYWYRQILGQKVEFLVSFYNNEISEKSEIFDDQFSVERPDGSNFTLKIRSTKLEDSAMYFCASSQSGELFFGEGSRLTVL.

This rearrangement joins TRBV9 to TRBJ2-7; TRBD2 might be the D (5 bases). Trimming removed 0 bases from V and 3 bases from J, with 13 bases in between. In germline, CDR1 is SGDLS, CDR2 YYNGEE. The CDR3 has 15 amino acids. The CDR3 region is CASSVASRGIYEQYF. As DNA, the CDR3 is TGTGCCAGCAGCGTAGCTTCTCGGGGTATCTACGAGCAGTACTTC.

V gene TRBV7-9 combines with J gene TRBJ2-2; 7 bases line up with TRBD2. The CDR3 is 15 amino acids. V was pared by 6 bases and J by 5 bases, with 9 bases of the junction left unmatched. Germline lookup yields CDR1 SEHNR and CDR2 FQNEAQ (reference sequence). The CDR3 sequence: CASRIAGLRTGELFF. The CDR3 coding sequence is TGTGCCAGCAGAATAGCGGGCCTGAGGACCGGGGAGCTGTTTTTT.

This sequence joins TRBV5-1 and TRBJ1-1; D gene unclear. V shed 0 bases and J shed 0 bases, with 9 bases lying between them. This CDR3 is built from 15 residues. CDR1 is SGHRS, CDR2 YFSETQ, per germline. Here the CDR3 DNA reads TGCGCCAGCAGCTTGGAGCGTTCGGTGAACACTGAAGCTTTCTTT. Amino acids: CASSLERSVNTEAFF.

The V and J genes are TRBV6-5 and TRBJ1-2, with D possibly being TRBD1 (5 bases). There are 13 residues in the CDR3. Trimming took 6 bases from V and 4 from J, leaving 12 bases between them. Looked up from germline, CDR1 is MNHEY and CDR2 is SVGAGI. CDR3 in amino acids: CASSIGTVYGYTF. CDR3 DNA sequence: TGTGCCAGCAGCATCGGGACGGTCTATGGCTACACCTTC.

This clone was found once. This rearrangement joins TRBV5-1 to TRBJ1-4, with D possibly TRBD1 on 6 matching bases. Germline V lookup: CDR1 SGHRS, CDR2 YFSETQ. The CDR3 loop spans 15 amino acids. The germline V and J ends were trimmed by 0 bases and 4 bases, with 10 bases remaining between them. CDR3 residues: CASSLDTGYNEKLFF. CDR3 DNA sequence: TGCGCCAGCAGCTTGGATACAGGGTATAATGAAAAACTGTTTTTT.

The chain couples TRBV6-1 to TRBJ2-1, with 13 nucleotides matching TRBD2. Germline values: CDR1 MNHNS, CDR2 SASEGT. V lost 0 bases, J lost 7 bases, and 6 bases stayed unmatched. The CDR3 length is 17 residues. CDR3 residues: CASSEALGGLAGNEQFF. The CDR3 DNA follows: TGTGCCAGCAGTGAAGCGCTTGGGGGACTAGCGGGGAATGAGCAGTTCTTC.

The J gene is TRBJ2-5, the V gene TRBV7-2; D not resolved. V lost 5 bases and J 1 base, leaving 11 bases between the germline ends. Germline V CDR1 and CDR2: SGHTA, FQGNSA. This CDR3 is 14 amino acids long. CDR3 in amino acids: CASSKSRAQETQYF. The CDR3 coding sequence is TGTGCCAGCAGCAAATCCCGGGCCCAAGAGACCCAGTACTTC.

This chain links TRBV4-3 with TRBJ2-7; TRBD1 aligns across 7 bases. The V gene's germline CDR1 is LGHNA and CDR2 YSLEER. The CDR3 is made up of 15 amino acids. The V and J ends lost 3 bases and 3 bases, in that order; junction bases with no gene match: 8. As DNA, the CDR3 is TGCGCCAGCAGCCACGGACAGGCCCGGGGCTACGAGCAGTACTTC. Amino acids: CASSHGQARGYEQYF.

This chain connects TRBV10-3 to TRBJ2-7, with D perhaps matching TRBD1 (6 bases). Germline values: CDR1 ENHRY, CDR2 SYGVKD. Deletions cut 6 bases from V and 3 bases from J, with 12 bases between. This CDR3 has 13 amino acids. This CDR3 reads CAISPGHIYEQYF. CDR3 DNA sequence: TGTGCCATCAGCCCGGGACACATCTACGAGCAGTACTTC.

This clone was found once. The CDR3 coding sequence is TGTGCCAGCAGTCCGAGACTAGCGGGGGACTTTCTGAGCTCCTACAATGAGCAGTTCTTC. This codes for CASSPRLAGDFLSSYNEQFF. The chain has TRBV27 and TRBJ2-1; 12 positions agree with TRBD2. CDR1 is MNHEY and CDR2 is SMNVEV in the germline V gene (reference sequence). V trimming: 5 bases; J trimming: 0 bases; junction bases outside the gene matches: 14. The CDR3 has 20 residues.

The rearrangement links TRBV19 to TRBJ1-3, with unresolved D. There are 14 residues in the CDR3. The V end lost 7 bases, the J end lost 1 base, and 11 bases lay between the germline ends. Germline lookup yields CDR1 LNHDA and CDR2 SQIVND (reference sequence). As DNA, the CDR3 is TGTGCCAGTAAGGACGGAGGGTCTGGAAACACCATATATTTT. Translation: CASKDGGSGNTIYF.

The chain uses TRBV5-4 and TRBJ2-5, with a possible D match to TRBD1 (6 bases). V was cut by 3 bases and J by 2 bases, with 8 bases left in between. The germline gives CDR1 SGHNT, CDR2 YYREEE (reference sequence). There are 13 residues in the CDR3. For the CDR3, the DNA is TGTGCCAGCAGCTCAGGACAGCAAGAGACCCAGTACTTC. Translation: CASSSGQQETQYF.

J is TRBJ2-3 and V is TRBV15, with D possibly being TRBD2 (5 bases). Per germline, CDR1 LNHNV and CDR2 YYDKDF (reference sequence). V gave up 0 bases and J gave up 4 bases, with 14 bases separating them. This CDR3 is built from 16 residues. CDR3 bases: TGTGCCACCAGCAGAGATTTGAGCGAGGGCGCAGATACGCAGTATTTT. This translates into CATSRDLSEGADTQYF.

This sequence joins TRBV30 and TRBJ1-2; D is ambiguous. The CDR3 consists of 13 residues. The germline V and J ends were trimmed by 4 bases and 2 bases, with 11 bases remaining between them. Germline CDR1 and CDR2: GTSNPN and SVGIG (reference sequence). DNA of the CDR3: TGTGCCTGGAACTCCCTGAGGAACTATGGCTACACCTTC. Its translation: CAWNSLRNYGYTF.

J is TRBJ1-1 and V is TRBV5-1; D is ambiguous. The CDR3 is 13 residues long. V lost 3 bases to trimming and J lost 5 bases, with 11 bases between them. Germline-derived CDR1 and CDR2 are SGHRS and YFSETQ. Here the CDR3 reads CASSSNPNTEAFF. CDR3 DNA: TGCGCCAGCAGCTCAAACCCTAATACTGAAGCTTTCTTT.

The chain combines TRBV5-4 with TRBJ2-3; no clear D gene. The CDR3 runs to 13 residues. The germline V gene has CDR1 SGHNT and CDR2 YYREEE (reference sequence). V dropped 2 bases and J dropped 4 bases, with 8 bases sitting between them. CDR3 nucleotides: TGTGCCAGCAGCTTTTGGGCGGCAGATACGCAGTATTTT. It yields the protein CASSFWAADTQYF.

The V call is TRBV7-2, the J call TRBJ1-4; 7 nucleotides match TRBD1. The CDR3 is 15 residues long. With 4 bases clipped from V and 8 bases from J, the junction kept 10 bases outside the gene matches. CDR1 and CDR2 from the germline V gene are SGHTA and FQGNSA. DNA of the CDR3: TGTGCCAGCAGCTCCCGACAGGGTCTTCGCGAAAAACTGTTTTTT. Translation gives CASSSRQGLREKLFF.

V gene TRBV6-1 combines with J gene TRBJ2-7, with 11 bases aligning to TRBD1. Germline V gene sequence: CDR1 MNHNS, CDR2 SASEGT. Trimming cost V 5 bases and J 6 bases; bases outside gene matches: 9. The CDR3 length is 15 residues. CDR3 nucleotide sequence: TGTGCCAGCAGTTTAGGGACAGGGGGATATTCCGAGCAGTACTTC. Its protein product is CASSLGTGGYSEQYF.

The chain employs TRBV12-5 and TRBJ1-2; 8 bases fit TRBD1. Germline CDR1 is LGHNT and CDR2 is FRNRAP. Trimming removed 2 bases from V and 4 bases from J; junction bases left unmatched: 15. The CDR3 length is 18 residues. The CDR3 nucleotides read TGTGCTAGTGGTTTGATTAGACAGGGGTTAACTTATCTCTATGGCTACACCTTC. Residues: CASGLIRQGLTYLYGYTF.

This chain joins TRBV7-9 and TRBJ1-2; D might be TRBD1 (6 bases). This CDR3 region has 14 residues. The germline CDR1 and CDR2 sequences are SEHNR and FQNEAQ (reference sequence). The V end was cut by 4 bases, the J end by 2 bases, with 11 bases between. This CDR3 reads CASSSRTVNYGYTF. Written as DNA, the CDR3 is TGTGCCAGCAGCTCGCGGACAGTCAACTATGGCTACACCTTC.

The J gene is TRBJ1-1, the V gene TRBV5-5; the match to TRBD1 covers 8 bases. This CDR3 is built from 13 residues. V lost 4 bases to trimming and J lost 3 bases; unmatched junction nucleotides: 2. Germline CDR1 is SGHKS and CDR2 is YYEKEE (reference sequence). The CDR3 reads CASSPGGHTEAFF. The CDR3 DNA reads TGTGCCAGCAGCCCAGGGGGCCACACTGAAGCTTTCTTT.

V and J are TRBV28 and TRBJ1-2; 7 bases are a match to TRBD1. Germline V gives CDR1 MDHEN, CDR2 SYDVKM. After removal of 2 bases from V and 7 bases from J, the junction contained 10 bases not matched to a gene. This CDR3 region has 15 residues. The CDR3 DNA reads TGTGCCAGCAGTTTAAACTTACAGGGGACGGGTGGCTACACCTTC. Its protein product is CASSLNLQGTGGYTF.

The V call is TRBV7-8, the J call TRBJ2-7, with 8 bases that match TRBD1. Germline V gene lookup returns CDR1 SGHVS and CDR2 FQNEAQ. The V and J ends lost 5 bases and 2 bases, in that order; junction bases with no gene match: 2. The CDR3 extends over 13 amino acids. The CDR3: CASSGGQAYEQYF. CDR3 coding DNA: TGTGCCAGCAGCGGGGGACAGGCCTACGAGCAGTACTTC.

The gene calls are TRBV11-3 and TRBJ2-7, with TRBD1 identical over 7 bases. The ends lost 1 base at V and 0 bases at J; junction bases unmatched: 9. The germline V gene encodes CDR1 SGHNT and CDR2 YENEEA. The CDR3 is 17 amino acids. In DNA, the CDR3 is TGTGCCAGCAGCTTAGGAGGGGTCAGGGGGATCTCCTACGAGCAGTACTTC. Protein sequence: CASSLGGVRGISYEQYF.

The CDR3 DNA follows: TGTGCCAGTAGTATAGTTCCCGATGGGGGTGAAAAACTGTTTTTT. Translated, it gives CASSIVPDGGEKLFF. The chain links TRBV19 to TRBJ1-4; possibly TRBD1 for D (5 bases). CDR3 length equals 15 residues. Germline loops: CDR1 LNHDA, CDR2 SQIVND (reference sequence). Between the trimmed V and J ends, which lost 1 base and 7 bases, there was a span of 13 bases.